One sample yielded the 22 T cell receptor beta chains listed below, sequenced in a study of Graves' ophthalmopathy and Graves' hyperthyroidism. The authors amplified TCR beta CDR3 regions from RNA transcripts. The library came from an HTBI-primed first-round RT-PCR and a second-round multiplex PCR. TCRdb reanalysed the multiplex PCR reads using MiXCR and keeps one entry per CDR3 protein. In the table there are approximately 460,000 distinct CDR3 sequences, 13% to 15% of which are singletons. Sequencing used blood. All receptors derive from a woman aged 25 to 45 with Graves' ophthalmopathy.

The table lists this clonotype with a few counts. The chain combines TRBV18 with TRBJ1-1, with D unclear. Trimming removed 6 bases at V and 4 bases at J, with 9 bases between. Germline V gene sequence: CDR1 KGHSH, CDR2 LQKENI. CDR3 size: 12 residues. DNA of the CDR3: TGTGCCAGCTCGCTACAGATCACTGAAGCTTTCTTT. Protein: CASSLQITEAFF.

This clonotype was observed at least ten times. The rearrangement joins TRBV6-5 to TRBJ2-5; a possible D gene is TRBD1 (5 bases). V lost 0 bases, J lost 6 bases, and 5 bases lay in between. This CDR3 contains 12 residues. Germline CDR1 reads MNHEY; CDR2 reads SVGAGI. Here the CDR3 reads CASSYSGQTQYF. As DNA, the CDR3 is TGTGCCAGCAGTTACTCGGGGCAGACCCAGTACTTC.

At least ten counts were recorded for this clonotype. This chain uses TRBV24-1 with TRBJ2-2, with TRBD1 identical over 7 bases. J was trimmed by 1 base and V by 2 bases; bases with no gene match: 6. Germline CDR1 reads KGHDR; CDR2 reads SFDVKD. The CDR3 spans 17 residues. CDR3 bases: TGTGCCACCAGTGATTCCGGGACAGCGTTGAACACCGGGGAGCTGTTTTTT. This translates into CATSDSGTALNTGELFF.

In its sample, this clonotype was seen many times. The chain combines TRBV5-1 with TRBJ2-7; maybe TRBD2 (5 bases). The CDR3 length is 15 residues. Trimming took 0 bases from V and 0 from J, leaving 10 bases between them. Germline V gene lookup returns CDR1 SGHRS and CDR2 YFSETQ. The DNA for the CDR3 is TGCGCCAGCAGCTTGGACGTGGGGAGCTCCTACGAGCAGTACTTC. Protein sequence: CASSLDVGSSYEQYF.

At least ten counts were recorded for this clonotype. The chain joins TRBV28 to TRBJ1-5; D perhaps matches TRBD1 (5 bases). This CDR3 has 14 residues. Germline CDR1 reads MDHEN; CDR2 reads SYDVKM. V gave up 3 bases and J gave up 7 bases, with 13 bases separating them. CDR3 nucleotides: TGTGCCAGCAGTTTGTCGGGGCTGTCACAGCCCCAGCATTTT. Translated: CASSLSGLSQPQHF.

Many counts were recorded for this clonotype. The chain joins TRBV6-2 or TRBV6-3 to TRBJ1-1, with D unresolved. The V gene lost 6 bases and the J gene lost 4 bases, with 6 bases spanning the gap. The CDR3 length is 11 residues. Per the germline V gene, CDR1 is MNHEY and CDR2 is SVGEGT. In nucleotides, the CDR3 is TGTGCCAGCAGAGGTACCACTGAAGCTTTCTTT. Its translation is CASRGTTEAFF.

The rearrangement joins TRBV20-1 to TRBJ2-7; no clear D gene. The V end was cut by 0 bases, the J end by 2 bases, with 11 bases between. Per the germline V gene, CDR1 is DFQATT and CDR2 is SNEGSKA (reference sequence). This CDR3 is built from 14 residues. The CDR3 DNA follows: TGCAGTGCTAGAGAGGTACGTCCCGCCTACGAGCAGTACTTC. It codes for CSAREVRPAYEQYF.

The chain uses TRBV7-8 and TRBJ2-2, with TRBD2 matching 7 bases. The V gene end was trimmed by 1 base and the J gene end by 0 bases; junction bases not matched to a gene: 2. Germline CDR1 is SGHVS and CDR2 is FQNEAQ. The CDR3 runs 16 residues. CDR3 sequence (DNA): TGTGCCAGCAGCTTAGGGGAGGGTTCGAACACCGGGGAGCTGTTTTTT. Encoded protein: CASSLGEGSNTGELFF.

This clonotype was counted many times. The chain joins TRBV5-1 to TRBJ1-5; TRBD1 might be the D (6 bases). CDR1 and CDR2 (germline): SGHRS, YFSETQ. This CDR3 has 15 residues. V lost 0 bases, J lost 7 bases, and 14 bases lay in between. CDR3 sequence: CASSLVGGAGQPQHF. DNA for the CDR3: TGCGCCAGCAGCTTGGTTGGGGGCGCCGGGCAGCCCCAGCATTTT.

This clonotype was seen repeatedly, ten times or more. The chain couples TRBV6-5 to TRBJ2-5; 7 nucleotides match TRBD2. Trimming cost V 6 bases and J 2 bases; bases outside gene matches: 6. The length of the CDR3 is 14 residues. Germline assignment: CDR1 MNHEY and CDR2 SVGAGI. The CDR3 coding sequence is TGTGCCAGCAGGCTAACTAGCGTACAAGAGACCCAGTACTTC. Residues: CASRLTSVQETQYF.

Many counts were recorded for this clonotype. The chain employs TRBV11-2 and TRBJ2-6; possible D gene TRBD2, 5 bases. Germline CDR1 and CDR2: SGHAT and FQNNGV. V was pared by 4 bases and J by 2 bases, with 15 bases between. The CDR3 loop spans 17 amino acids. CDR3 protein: CASSSFPGGPGANVLTF. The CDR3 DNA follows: TGTGCCAGCAGCTCTTTCCCAGGAGGCCCTGGGGCCAACGTCCTGACTTTC.

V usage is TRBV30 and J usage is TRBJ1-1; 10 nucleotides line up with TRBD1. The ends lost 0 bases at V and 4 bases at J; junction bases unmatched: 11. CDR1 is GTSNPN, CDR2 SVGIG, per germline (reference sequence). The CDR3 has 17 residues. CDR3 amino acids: CAWSVRETGGAGTEAFF. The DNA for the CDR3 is TGTGCCTGGAGTGTACGAGAGACAGGGGGCGCAGGCACTGAAGCTTTCTTT.

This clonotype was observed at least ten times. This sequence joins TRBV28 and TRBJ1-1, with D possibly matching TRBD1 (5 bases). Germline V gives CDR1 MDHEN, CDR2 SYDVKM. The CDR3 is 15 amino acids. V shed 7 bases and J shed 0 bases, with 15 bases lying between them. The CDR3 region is CASTPHTDMNTEAFF. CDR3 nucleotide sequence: TGTGCCAGCACCCCACACACGGACATGAACACTGAAGCTTTCTTT. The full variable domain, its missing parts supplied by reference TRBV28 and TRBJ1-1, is DVKVTQSSRYLVKRTGEKVFLECVQDMDHENMFWYRQDPGLGLRLIYFSYDVKMKEKGDIPEGYSVSREKKERFSLILESASTNQTSMYLCASTPHTDMNTEAFFGQGTRLTVV.

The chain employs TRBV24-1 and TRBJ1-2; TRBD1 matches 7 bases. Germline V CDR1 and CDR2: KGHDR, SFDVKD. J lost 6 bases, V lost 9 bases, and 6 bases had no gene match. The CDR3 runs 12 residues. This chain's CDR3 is CATFSTGDGYTF. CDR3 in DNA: TGTGCCACCTTCTCCACAGGGGATGGCTACACCTTC.

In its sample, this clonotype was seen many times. In nucleotides, the CDR3 is TGTGCCAGCAGCTTGTTTGGACTAGCGGGAGTTGGGGAGCTGTTTTTT. This encodes CASSLFGLAGVGELFF. The chain links TRBV5-5 to TRBJ2-2; 13 bases map to TRBD2. After removal of 1 base from V and 8 bases from J, the junction contained 5 bases not matched to a gene. The CDR3 totals 16 residues. Per germline, CDR1 SGHKS and CDR2 YYEKEE (reference sequence).

The CDR3 here is CASSQERVSGGVGGGRYEQYF. The CDR3 bases are TGTGCCAGCAGCCAAGAGAGGGTGTCGGGGGGAGTAGGCGGAGGTCGGTACGAGCAGTACTTC. This sequence joins TRBV4-2 and TRBJ2-7; 7 positions agree with TRBD2. J was trimmed by 4 bases and V by 0 bases; bases with no gene match: 24. This CDR3 region has 21 residues. CDR1 and CDR2 from the germline V gene are LGHNA and YNFKEQ.

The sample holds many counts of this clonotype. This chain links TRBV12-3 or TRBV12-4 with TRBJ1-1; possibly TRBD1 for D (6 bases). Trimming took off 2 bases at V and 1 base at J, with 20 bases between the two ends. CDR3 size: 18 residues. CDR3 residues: CASSLSARGLIPNTEAFF. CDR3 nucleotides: TGTGCCAGCAGTTTATCGGCCAGGGGTTTAATCCCGAACACTGAAGCTTTCTTT.

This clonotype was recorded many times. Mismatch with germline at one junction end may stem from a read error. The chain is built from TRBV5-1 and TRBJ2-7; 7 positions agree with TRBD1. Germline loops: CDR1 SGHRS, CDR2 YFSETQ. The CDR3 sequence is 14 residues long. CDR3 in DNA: TGTGCCAGCAGCTTGAGACAGGGCCCGTACGAGCAGTACTTC. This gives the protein CASSLRQGPYEQYF.

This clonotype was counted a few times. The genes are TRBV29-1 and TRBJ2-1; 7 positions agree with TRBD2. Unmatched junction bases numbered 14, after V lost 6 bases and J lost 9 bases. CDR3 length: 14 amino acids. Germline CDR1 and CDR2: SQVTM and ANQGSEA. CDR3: CSVGGNGGDREQFF. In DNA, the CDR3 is TGCAGCGTGGGGGGGAACGGCGGGGATCGTGAGCAGTTCTTC.

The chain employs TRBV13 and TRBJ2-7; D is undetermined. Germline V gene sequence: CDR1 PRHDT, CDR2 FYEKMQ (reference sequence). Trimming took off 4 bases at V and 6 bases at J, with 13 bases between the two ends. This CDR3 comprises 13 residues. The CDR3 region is CASSSPDTVEQYF. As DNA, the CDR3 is TGTGCCAGCAGCTCACCTGACACTGTCGAGCAGTACTTC.

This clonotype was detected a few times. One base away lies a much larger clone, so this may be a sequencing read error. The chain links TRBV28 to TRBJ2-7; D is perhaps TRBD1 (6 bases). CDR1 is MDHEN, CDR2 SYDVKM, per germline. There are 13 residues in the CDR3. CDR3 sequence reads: CVSSSSGTYEQYF. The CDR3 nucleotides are TGTGTCAGCAGTTCCTCCGGGACATACGAGCAGTACTTC. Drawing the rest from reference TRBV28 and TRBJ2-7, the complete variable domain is DVKVTQSSRYLVKRTGEKVFLECVQDMDHENMFWYRQDPGLGLRLIYFSYDVKMKEKGDIPEGYSVSREKKERFSLILESASTNQTSMYLCVSSSSGTYEQYFGPGTRLTVT.

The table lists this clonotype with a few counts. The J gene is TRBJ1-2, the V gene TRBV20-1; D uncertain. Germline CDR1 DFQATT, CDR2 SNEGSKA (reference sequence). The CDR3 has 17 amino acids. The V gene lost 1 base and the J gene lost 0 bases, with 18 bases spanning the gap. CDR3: CSARGIFGSPSNYGYTF. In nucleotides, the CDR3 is TGCAGTGCTAGAGGAATCTTTGGCAGCCCTTCTAACTATGGCTACACCTTC.